Reported below is one TCR beta chain. TCRdb's copy holds only in-frame clones and misses some; the assay was immunoSEQ multiplex PCR. The sample lists about 44,000 clones, around 90% occurring once. The data stem from a study of blood T cell repertoires in COVID-19. CDR1 and CDR2 (germline): LNHDA, SQIVND (reference sequence). The junction had 8 bases not matched to a gene; V was cut back by 7 bases and J by 4 bases. This CDR3 contains 15 residues. This chain joins TRBV19 and TRBJ2-2, with 8 bases matching TRBD1. This TCR derives from an elderly woman in a cohort sampled during active or convalescent COVID-19. The sample comprised peripheral blood. CDR3: CASTMGRGPTGELFF. The DNA for the CDR3 is TGTGCCAGTACCATGGGCAGGGGGCCCACCGGGGAGCTGTTTTTT.